The T cell receptor (beta chain) under discussion was sequenced for a study of T cells in Graves' hyperthyroidism and ophthalmopathy. The germline V gene has CDR1 SGHRS and CDR2 YFSETQ. The V end lost 0 bases, the J end lost 0 bases, and 14 bases lay between the germline ends. CDR3 length: 17 amino acids. This clonotype was observed at least ten times. Template material for amplifying TCR beta CDR3 regions consisted of RNA transcripts. When the TCR CDR3 underwent first-round RT-PCR, the HTBI primer set was used. One entry per CDR3 protein results from TCRdb running MiXCR on the multiplex PCR reads. Among around 210,000 distinct CDR3 sequences listed, approximately 16% were seen once.

The chain joins TRBV5-1 to TRBJ2-3; a possible D gene is TRBD2 (5 bases). The TCR comes from a woman between 45 and 60 years old with Graves' hyperthyroidism. Source material: blood. The CDR3 nucleotides read TGCGCCAGCAGCTTGGCCGTCAGCGGATCTAGCACAGATACGCAGTATTTT. The encoded protein is CASSLAVSGSSTDTQYF.